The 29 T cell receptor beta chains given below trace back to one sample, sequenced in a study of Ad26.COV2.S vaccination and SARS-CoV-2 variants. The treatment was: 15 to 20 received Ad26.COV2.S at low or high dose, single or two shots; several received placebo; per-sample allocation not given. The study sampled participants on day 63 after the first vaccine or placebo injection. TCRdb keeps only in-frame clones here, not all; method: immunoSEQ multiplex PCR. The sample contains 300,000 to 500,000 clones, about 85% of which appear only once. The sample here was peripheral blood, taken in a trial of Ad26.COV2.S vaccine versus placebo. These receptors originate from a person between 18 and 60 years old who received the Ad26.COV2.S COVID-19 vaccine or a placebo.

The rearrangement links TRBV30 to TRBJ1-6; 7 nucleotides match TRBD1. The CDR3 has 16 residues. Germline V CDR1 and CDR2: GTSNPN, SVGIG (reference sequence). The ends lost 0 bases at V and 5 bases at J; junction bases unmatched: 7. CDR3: CAWSVRGGRNNSPLHF. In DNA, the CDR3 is TGTGCCTGGAGTGTACGAGGGGGCAGGAATAATTCACCCCTCCACTTT.

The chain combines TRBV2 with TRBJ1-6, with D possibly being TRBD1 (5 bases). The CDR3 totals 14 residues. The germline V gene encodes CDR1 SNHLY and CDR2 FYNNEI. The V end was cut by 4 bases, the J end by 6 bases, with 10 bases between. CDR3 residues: CASSASRGNSPLHF. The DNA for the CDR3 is TGTGCCAGCAGTGCGAGTAGGGGTAATTCACCCCTCCACTTT.

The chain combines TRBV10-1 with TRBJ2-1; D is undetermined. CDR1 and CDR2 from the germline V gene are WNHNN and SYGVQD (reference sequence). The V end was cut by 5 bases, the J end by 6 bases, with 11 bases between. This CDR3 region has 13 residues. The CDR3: CASSFRETNEQFF. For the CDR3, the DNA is TGCGCCAGCAGTTTCCGAGAGACCAATGAGCAGTTCTTC.

CDR3 sequence (DNA): TGTGCCAGCAGCTTGGGGACAGGGTATTACGAGCAGTACTTC. Protein product: CASSLGTGYYEQYF. The chain joins TRBV7-2 to TRBJ2-7; 9 bases agree with TRBD1. V gave up 3 bases and J gave up 4 bases; unmatched junction bases: 4. Germline V gene sequence: CDR1 SGHTA, CDR2 FQGNSA. The CDR3 sequence is 14 residues long.

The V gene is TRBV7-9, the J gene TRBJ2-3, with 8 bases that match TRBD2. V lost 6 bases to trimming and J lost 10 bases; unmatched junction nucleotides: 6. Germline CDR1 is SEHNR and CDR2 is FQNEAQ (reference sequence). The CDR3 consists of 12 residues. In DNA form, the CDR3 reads TGTGCCAGCAGAACGTTAGCGGGGCCGCAGTATTTT. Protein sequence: CASRTLAGPQYF.

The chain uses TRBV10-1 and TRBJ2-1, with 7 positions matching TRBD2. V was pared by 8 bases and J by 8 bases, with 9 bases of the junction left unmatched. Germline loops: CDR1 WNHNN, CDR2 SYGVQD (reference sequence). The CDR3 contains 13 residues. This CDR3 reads CASSQSGVDEQFF. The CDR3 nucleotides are TGCGCCAGCTCTCAAAGCGGGGTTGATGAGCAGTTCTTC.

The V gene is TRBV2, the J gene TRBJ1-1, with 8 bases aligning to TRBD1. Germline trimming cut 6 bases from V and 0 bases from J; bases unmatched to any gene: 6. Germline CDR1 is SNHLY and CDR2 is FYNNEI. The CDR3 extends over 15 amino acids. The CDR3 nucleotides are TGTGCCAGCAGCCTACAGGGGGGTGTGAACACTGAAGCTTTCTTT. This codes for CASSLQGGVNTEAFF.

This CDR3 is CASSPGQGISTDTQYF. The CDR3 DNA is TGTGCCAGCTCACCAGGACAGGGAATAAGCACAGATACGCAGTATTTT. The chain carries TRBV18 and TRBJ2-3; TRBD1 matches at 8 bases. Germline V lookup: CDR1 KGHSH, CDR2 LQKENI. This CDR3 spans 16 amino acids. The V and J ends lost 2 bases and 0 bases, in that order; junction bases with no gene match: 4.

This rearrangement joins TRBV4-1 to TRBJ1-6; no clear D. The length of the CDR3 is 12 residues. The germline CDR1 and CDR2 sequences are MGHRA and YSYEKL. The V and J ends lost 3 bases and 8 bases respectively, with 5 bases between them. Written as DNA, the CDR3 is TGCGCCAGCAGCCACCCCCATTCACCCCTCCACTTT. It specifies CASSHPHSPLHF.

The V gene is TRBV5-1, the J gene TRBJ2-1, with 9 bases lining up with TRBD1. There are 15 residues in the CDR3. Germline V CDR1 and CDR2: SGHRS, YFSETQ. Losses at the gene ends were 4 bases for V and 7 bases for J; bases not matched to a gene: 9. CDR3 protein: CASSPLPGQGNEQFF. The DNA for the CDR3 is TGCGCCAGCAGCCCATTACCGGGACAGGGAAATGAGCAGTTCTTC.

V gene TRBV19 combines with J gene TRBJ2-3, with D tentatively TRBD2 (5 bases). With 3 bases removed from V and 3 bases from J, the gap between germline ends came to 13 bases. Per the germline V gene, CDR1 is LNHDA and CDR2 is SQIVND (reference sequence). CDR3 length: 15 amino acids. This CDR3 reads CASSIRPRATDTQYF. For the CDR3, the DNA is TGTGCCAGTAGTATCCGGCCGCGGGCGACAGATACGCAGTATTTT.

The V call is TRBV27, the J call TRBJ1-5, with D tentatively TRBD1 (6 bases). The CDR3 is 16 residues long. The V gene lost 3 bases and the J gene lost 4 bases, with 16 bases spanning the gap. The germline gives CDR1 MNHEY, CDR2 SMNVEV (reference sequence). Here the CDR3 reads CASSLSGQGLNQPQHF. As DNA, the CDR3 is TGTGCCAGCAGTTTGTCGGGTCAGGGGCTTAATCAGCCCCAGCATTTT.

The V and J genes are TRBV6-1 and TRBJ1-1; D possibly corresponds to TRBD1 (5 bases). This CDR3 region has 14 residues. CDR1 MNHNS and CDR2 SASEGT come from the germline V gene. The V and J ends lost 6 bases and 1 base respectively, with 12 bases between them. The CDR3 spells CASRVGTGNTEAFF. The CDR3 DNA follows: TGTGCCAGCAGGGTAGGGACGGGGAACACTGAAGCTTTCTTT.

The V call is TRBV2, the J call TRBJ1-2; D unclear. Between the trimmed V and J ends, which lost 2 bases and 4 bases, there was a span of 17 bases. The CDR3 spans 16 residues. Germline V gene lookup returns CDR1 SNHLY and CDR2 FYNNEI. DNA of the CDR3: TGTGCCAGCAGTGAAAGGGAGAATCCTTCAGGCTATGGCTACACCTTC. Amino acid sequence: CASSERENPSGYGYTF.

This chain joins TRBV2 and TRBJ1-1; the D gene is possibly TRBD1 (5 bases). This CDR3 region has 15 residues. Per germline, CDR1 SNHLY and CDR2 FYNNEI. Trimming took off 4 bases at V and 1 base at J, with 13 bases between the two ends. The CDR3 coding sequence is TGTGCCAGCAGTGGGGGCGGCACTAAGAACACTGAAGCTTTCTTT. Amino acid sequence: CASSGGGTKNTEAFF.

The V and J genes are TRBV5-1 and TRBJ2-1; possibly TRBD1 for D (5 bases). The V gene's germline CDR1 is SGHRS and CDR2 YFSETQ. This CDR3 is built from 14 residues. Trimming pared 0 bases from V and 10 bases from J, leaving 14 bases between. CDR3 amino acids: CASSLDAGSREQFF. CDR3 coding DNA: TGCGCCAGCAGCTTGGATGCAGGGTCGAGGGAGCAGTTCTTC.

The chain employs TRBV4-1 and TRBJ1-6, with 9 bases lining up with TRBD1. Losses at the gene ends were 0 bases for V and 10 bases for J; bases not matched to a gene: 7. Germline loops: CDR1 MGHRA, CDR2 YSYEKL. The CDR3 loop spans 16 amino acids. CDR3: CASSQDPGQGRSPLHF. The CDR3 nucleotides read TGCGCCAGCAGCCAAGATCCGGGACAGGGCAGGTCACCCCTCCACTTT.

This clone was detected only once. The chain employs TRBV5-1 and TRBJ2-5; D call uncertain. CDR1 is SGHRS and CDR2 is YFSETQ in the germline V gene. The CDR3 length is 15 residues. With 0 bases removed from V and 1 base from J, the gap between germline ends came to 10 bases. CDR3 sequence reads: CASSLVVGFQETQYF. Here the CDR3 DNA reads TGCGCCAGCAGCTTGGTCGTGGGGTTCCAAGAGACCCAGTACTTC.

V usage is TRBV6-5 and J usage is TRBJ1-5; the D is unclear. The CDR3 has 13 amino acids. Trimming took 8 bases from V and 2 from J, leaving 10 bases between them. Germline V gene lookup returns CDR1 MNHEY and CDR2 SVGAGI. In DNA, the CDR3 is TGTGCCAGCTCGCCCTGGGGCAATCAGCCCCAGCATTTT. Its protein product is CASSPWGNQPQHF.

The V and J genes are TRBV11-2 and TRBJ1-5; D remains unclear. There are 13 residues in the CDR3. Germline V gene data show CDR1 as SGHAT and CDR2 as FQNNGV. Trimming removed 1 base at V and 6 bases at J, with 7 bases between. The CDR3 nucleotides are TGTGCCAGCAGCTTAGTTGCCGCTCAGCCCCAGCATTTT. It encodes CASSLVAAQPQHF.

The CDR3 loop is CASTTTGGVDTEAFF. The CDR3 DNA is TGTGCCAGCACCACAACAGGGGGCGTCGACACTGAAGCTTTCTTT. This sequence joins TRBV6-5 and TRBJ1-1; TRBD1 agrees at 9 bases. Per the germline V gene, CDR1 is MNHEY and CDR2 is SVGAGI. The CDR3 is 15 residues long. V trimming: 7 bases; J trimming: 3 bases; junction bases outside the gene matches: 9.

CDR3 loop: CASSLYPLPLEQYF. The CDR3, as DNA: TGTGCCAGCAGCTTATATCCCCTCCCCTTGGAGCAGTACTTC. The genes are TRBV5-5 and TRBJ2-7, with D unresolved. Trimming took 2 bases from V and 7 from J, leaving 16 bases between them. CDR1 is SGHKS and CDR2 is YYEKEE in the germline V gene (reference sequence). This CDR3 spans 14 amino acids.

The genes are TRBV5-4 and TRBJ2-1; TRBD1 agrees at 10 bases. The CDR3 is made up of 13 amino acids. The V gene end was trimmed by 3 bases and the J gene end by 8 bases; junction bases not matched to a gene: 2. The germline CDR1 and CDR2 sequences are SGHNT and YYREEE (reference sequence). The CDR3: CASSWDRGDEQFF. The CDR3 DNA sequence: TGTGCCAGCAGCTGGGACAGGGGAGATGAGCAGTTCTTC.

CDR3 protein: CASSPGLYEQYF. In DNA form, the CDR3 reads TGTGCCAGCAGTCCGGGTCTTTACGAGCAGTACTTC. The V and J genes are TRBV6-5 and TRBJ2-7; D call uncertain. CDR1 MNHEY and CDR2 SVGAGI come from the germline V gene. The length of the CDR3 is 12 residues. The V and J ends lost 5 bases and 4 bases respectively, with 9 bases between them.

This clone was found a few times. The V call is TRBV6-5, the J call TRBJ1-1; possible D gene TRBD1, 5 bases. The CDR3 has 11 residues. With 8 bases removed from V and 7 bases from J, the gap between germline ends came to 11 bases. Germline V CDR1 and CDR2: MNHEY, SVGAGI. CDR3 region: CASRTSDEAFF. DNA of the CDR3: TGTGCCAGCCGGACATCGGATGAAGCTTTCTTT.

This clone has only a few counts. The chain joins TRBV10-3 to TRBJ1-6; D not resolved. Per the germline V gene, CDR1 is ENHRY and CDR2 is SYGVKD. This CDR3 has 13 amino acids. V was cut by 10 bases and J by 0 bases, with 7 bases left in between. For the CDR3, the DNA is TGTGCCACTCAAAGCTCCTATAATTCACCCCTCCACTTT. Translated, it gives CATQSSYNSPLHF.

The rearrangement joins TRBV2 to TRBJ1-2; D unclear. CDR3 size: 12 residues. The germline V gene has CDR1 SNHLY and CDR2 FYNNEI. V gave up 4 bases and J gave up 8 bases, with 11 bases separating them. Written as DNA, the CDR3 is TGTGCCAGCAGTGGGACTGCGGGGGGCTACACCTTC. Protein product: CASSGTAGGYTF.

CDR3 sequence (DNA): TGTGCCAGCATCCATAGGGACAGGGGGCCGGATTCACCCCTCCACTTT. Translation: CASIHRDRGPDSPLHF. The genes are TRBV12-1 and TRBJ1-6; whether TRBD1, the table's D call, matches the DNA was not checked. TRBV12-1 is an annotated pseudogene. The CDR3 runs 16 residues.

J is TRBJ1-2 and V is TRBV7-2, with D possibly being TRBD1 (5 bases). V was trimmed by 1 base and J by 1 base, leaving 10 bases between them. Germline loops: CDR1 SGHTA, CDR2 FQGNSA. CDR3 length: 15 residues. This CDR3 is CASSLGGESNYGYTF. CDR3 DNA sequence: TGTGCCAGCAGCTTAGGAGGGGAAAGTAACTATGGCTACACCTTC.